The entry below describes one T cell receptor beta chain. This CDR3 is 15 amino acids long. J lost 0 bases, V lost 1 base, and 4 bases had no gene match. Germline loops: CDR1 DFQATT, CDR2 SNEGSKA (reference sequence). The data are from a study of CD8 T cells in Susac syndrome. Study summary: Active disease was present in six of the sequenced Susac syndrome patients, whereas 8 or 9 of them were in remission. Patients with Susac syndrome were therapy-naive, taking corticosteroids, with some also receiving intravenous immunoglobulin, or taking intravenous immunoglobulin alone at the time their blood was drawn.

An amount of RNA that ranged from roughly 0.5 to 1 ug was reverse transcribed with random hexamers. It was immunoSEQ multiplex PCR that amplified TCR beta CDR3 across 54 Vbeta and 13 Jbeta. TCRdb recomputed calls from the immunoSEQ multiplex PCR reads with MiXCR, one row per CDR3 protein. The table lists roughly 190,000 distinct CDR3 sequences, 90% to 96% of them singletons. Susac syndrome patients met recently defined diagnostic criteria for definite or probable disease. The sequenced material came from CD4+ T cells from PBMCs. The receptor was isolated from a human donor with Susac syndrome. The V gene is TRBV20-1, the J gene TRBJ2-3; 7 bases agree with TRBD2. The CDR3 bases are TGCAGTGCTAGAGTTCCTAGCGGAAGCACAGATACGCAGTATTTT. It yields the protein CSARVPSGSTDTQYF.